The clone carrying this T cell receptor beta chain was counted a single time. Its specificity is not known. This sample is drawn from a study of T cell responses to AZD1222 COVID-19 vaccine. Produced via immunoSEQ multiplex PCR; TCRdb's table is partial and in-frame only. The sample records approximately 130,000 clones, around 89% being singletons. CDR3 length equals 13 residues. The V gene's germline CDR1 is WSHSY and CDR2 SAAADI. Trimming shortened V by 2 bases and J by 11 bases, and 15 bases separated the two germline ends. Whole-study findings and limits: Nearly half of spike-specific TCRs reportedly target unmutated variant regions. Clonal diversity was possibly underestimated, and the donors were mostly white British, with more females.

This sequence originates from an adult in good health. The rearrangement joins TRBV10-2 to TRBJ1-1; tentatively, D is TRBD1 (6 bases). The material was peripheral blood, obtained on day 0 of MenACWY control vaccination. The chain's CDR3 is CASSEGYRVPAFF. In DNA form, the CDR3 reads TGCGCCAGCAGTGAGGGCTACAGGGTTCCGGCTTTCTTT.